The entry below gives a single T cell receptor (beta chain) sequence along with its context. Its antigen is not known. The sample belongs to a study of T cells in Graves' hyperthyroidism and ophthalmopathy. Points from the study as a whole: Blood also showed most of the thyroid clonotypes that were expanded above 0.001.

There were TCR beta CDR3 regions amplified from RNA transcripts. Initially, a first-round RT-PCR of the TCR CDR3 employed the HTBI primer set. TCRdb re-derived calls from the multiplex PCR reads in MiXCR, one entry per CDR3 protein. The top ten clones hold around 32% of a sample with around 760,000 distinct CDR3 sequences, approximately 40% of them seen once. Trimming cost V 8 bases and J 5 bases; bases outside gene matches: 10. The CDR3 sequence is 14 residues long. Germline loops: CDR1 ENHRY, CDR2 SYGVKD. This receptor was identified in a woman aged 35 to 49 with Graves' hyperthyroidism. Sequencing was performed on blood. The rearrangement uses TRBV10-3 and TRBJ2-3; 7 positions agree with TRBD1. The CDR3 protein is CAIRGRGQGDTQYF. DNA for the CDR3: TGTGCCATCCGGGGTAGGGGGCAGGGAGATACGCAGTATTTT.